This TCR beta chain was identified during a study of beta chain features in type 1 diabetes. Germline assignment: CDR1 MNHNY and CDR2 SVGAGI (reference sequence). Trimming cost V 5 bases and J 4 bases, with 14 bases left between them. This CDR3 has 14 amino acids. The isolated RNA, all of it, was reverse transcribed, so expressed TCRB transcripts were what got sequenced. Generated by immunoSEQ multiplex PCR, the TCRdb table keeps only in-frame clones and is missing some. The data contain about 900,000 clones, 17% of them singletons. The study, taken as a whole, reports: For type 1 diabetes patients, VDJ junctions showed fewer insertions and more deletions.

As regards this clone: The antigen remains unidentified.

This clonotype was sampled from a woman between 18 and 29 years old in good health. The V and J genes are TRBV6-6 and TRBJ1-2; tentatively, D is TRBD1 (5 bases). Sequencing was done on a sample of naive CD4+ T cells from blood. CDR3: CASSQIGQLYGYTF. As DNA, the CDR3 is TGTGCCAGCAGTCAAATAGGACAACTCTATGGCTACACCTTC.